This T cell receptor beta chain was captured by sequencing in a study of blood T cell repertoires in COVID-19. Sequenced by immunoSEQ multiplex PCR; TCRdb stores in-frame clones only, minus some. Of fewer than 200,000 clones in the sample, 65% to 90% were seen once. V lost 4 bases, J lost 3 bases, and 6 bases lay in between. CDR3 size: 12 residues. CDR1 is ENHRY, CDR2 SYGVKD, per germline. The specimen was PBMCs or T cells enriched from blood (not recorded which). The TCR comes from a woman between 55 and 75 years old with acute COVID-19. The V call is TRBV10-3, the J call TRBJ1-1; possible D gene TRBD1, 5 bases. In DNA form, the CDR3 reads TGTGCCATCAGTGGGGGGGACACTGAAGCTTTCTTT. Its translation is CAISGGDTEAFF.